What follows is one T cell receptor (beta chain) and its context. Its specificity is not known. The data are from a study of T cell responses to AZD1222 COVID-19 vaccine. Study-wide points: Regions 160-218 and 743-854 held dominance among vaccine-associated CD4 TCRs, which spanned spike.

Some clones are missing from TCRdb's copy, which holds only in-frame ones; the method was immunoSEQ multiplex PCR. Here the sample spans about 140,000 clones, around 92% being singletons. Material: peripheral blood, obtained on day 0 of AZD1222 vaccination. The receptor was isolated from an adult in good health.

The chain's CDR3 is CASTRGQGTDTQYF. The CDR3 DNA reads as TGCGCCAGCACCCGCGGACAGGGCACAGATACGCAGTATTTT. The chain combines TRBV5-1 with TRBJ2-3, with TRBD1 matching over 7 bases. From germline, CDR1 is SGHRS and CDR2 YFSETQ. The V gene end was trimmed by 6 bases and the J gene end by 1 base; junction bases not matched to a gene: 5. CDR3 size: 14 residues.